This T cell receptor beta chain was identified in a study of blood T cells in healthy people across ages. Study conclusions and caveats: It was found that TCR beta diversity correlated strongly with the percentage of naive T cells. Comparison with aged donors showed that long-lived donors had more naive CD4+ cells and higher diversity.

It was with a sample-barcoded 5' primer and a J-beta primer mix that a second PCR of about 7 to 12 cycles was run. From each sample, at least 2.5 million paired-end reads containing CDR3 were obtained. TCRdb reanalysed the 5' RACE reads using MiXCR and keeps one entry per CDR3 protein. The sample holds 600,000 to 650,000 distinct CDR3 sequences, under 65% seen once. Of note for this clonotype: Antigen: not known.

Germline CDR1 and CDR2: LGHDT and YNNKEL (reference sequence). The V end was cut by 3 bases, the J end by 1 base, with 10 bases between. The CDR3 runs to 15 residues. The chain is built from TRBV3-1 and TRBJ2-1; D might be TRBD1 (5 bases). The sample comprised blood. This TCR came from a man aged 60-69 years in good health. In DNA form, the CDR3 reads TGTGCCAGCAGCCAGGAGACAGATTCCTACAATGAGCAGTTCTTC. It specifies CASSQETDSYNEQFF.